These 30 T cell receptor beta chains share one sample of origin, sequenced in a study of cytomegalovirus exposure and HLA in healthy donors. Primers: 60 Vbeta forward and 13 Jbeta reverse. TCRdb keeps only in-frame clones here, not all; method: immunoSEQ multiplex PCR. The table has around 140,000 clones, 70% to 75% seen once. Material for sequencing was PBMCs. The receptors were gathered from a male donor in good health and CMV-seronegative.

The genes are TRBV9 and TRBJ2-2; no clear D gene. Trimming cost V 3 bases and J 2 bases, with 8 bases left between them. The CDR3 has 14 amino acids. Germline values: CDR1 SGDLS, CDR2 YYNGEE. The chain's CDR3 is CASSGRINTGELFF. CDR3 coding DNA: TGTGCCAGCAGCGGCAGGATTAACACCGGGGAGCTGTTTTTT.

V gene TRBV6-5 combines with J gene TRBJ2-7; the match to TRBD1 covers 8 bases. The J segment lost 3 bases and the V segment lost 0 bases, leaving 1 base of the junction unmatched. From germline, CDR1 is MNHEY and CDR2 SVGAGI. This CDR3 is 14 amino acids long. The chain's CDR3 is CASSYSDRGYEQYF. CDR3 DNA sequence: TGTGCCAGCAGTTACTCAGACAGGGGCTACGAGCAGTACTTC.

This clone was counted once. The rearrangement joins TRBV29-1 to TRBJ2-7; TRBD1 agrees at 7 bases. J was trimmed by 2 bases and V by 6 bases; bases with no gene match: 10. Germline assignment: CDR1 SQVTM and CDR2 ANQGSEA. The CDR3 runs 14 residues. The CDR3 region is CSVTKTGSAYEQYF. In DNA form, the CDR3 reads TGCAGCGTCACAAAGACAGGGTCGGCCTACGAGCAGTACTTC.

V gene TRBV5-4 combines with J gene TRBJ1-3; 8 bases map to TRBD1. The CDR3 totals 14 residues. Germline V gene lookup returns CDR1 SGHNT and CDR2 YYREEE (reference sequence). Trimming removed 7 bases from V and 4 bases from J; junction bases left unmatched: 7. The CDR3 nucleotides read TGTGCCAGCGGTCGGACAGGGAGGGGAAACACCATATATTTT. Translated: CASGRTGRGNTIYF.

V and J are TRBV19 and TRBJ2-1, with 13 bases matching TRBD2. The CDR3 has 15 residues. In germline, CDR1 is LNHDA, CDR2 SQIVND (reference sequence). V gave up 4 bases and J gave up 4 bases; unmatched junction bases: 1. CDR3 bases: TGTGCCAGTAGTACGACTAGCGGGAGGTACAATGAGCAGTTCTTC. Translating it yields CASSTTSGRYNEQFF.

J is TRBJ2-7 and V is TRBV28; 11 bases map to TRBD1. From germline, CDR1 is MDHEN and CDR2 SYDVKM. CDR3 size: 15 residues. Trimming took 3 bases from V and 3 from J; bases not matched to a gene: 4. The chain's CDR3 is CASSFGTGGLYEQYF. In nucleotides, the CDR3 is TGTGCCAGCAGTTTCGGGACAGGGGGTCTCTACGAGCAGTACTTC.

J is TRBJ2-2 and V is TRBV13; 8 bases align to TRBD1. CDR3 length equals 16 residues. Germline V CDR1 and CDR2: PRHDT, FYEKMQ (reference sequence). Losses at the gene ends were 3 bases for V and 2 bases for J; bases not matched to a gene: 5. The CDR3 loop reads CASSFWDRSNTGELFF. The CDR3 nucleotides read TGTGCCAGCAGCTTTTGGGACAGGTCAAACACCGGGGAGCTGTTTTTT.

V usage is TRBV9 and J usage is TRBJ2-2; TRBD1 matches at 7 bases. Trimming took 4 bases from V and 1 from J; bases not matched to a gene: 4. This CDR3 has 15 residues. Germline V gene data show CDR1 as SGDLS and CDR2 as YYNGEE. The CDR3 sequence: CASSRGQLNTGELFF. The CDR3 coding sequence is TGTGCCAGCAGCCGGGGACAGCTGAACACCGGGGAGCTGTTTTTT.

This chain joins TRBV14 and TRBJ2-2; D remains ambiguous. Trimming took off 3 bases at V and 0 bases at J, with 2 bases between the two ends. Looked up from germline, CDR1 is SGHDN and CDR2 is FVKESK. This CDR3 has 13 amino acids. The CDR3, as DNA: TGTGCCAGCAGCCACGCGAACACCGGGGAGCTGTTTTTT. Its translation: CASSHANTGELFF.

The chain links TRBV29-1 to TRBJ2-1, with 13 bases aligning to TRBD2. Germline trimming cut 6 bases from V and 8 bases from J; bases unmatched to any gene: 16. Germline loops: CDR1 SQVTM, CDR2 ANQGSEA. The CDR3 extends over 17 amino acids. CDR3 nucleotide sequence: TGCAGCGTCCAAGGGACTAGCGGGATTAAGGATCTATATGAGCAGTTCTTC. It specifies CSVQGTSGIKDLYEQFF.

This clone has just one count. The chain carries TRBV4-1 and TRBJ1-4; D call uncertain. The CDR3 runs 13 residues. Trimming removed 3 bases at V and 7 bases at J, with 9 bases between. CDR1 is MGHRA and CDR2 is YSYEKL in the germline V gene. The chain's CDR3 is CASSHLFGEKLFF. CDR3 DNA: TGCGCCAGCAGCCACCTCTTCGGTGAAAAACTGTTTTTT.

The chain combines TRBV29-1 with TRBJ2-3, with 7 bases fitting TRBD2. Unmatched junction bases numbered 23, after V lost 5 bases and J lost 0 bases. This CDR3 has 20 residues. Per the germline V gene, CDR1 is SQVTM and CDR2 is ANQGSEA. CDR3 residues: CSVKSPPPFLADTSTDTQYF. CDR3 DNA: TGCAGCGTTAAATCCCCCCCGCCCTTTCTAGCGGATACTAGCACAGATACGCAGTATTTT.

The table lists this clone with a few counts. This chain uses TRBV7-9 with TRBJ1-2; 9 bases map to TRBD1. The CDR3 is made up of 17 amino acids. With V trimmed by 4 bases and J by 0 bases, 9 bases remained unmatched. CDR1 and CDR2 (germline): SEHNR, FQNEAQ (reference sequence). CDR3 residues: CASSSTGTGPPNYGYTF. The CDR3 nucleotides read TGTGCCAGCAGCTCGACCGGGACAGGGCCACCTAACTATGGCTACACCTTC. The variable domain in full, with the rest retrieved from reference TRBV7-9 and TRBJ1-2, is DTGVSQNPRHKITKRGQNVTFRCDPISEHNRLYWYRQTLGQGPEFLTYFQNEAQLEKSRLLSDRFSAERPKGSFSTLEIQRTEQGDSAMYLCASSSTGTGPPNYGYTFGSGTRLTVV.

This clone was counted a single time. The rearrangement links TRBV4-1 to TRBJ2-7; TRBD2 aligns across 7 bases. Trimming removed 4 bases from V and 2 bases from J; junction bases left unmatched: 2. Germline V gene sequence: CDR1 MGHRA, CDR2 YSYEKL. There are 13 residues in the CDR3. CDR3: CASSRGSAYEQYF. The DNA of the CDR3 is TGCGCCAGCAGCCGCGGGAGTGCCTACGAGCAGTACTTC.

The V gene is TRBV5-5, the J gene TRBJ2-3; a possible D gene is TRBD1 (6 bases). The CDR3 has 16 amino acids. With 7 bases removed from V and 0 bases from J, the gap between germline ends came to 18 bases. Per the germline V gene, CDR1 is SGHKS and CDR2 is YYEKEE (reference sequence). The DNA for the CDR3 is TGTGCCAGCTCCGGATGGTGGACAGCTAGCACAGATACGCAGTATTTT. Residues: CASSGWWTASTDTQYF.

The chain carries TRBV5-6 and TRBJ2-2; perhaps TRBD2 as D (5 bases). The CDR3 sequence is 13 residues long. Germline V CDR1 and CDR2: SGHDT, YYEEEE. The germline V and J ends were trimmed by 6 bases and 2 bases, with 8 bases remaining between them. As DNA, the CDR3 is TGTGCCAGCACTGAGGGAAACACCGGGGAGCTGTTTTTT. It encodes CASTEGNTGELFF.

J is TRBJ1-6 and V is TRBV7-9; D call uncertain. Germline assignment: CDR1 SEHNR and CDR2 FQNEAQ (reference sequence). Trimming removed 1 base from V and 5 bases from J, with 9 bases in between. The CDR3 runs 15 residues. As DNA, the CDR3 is TGTGCCAGCAGCTTAGGAGTCGAGAATAATTCACCCCTCCACTTT. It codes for CASSLGVENNSPLHF.

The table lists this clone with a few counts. The CDR3 coding sequence is TGCAGCGTTGAAGACAGGGAGAACACTGAAGCTTTCTTT. Residues: CSVEDRENTEAFF. The chain uses TRBV29-1 and TRBJ1-1, with D tentatively TRBD1 (5 bases). The CDR3 contains 13 residues. Per germline, CDR1 SQVTM and CDR2 ANQGSEA. The V end was cut by 0 bases, the J end by 1 base, with 6 bases between.

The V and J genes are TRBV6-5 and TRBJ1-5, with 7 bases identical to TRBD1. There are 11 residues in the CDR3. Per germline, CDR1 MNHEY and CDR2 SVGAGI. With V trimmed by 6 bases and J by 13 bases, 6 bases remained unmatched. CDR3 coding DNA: TGTGCCAGCAGCGACTCGGGACAGCAGCATTTT. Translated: CASSDSGQQHF.

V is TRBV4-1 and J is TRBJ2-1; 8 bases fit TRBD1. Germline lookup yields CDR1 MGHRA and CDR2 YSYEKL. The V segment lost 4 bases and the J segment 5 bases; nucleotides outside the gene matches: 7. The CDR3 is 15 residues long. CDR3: CASSLRWTGNNEQFF. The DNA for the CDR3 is TGCGCCAGCAGCCTACGTTGGACAGGGAACAATGAGCAGTTCTTC.

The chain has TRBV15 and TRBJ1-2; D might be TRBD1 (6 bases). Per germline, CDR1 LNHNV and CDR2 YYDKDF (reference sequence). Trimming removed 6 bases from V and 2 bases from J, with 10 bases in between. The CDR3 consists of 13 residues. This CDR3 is CATRSTGNYGYTF. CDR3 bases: TGTGCCACCAGATCGACAGGCAACTATGGCTACACCTTC. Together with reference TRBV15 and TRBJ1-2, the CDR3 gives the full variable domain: DAMVIQNPRYQVTQFGKPVTLSCSQTLNHNVMYWYQQKSSQAPKLLFHYYDKDFNNEADTPDNFQSRRPNTSFCFLDIRSPGLGDTAMYLCATRSTGNYGYTFGSGTRLTVV.

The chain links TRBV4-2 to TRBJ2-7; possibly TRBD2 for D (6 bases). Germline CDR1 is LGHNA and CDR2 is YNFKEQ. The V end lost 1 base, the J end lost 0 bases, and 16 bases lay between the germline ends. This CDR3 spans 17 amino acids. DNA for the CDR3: TGTGCCAGCAGCCAAGCCCGGCGGGGCGGGGACTCCTACGAGCAGTACTTC. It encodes CASSQARRGGDSYEQYF.

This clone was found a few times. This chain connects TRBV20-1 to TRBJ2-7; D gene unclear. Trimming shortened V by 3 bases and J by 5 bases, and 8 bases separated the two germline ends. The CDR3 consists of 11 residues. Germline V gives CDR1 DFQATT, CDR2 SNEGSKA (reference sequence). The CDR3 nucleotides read TGCAGTGCTAGTGCACCTAACGAGCAGTACTTC. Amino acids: CSASAPNEQYF.

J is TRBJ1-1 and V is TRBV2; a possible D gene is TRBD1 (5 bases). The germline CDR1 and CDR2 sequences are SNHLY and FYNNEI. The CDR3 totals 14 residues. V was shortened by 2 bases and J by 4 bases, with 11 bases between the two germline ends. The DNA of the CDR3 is TGTGCCAGCAGTGAAATGGGGGAGGGCACTGAAGCTTTCTTT. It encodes CASSEMGEGTEAFF.

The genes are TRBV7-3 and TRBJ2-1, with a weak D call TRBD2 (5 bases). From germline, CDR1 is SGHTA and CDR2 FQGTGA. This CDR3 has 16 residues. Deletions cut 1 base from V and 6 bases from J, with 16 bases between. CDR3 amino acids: CASSLNARLARNEQFF. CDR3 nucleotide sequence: TGTGCCAGCAGCTTAAACGCACGGCTAGCCCGCAATGAGCAGTTCTTC.

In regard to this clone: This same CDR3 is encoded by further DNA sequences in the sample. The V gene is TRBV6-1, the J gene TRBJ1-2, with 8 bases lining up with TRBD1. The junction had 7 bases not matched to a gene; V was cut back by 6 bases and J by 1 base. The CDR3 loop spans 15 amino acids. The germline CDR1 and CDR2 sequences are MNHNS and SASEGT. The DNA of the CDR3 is TGTGCCAGCAGGGGCCAGGGGGCTGGTAACTATGGCTACACCTTC. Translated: CASRGQGAGNYGYTF.

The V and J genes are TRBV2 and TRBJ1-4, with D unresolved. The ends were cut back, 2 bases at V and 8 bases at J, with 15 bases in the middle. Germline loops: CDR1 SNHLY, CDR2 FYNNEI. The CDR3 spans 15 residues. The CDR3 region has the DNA TGTGCCAGCAGTGAATGGCAGGAGGGTAGGGAAAAACTGTTTTTT. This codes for CASSEWQEGREKLFF.

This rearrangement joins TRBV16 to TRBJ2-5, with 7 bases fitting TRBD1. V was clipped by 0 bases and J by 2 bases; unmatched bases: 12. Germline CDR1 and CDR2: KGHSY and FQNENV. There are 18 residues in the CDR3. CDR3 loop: CASSQSRNWGTAQETQYF. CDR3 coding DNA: TGTGCCAGCAGCCAATCAAGGAATTGGGGGACAGCACAAGAGACCCAGTACTTC.

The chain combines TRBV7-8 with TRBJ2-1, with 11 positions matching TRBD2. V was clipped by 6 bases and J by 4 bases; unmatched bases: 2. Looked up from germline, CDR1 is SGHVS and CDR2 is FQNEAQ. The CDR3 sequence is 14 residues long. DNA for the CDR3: TGTGCCAGCAGGACTAGCGGGGTTTACAATGAGCAGTTCTTC. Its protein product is CASRTSGVYNEQFF. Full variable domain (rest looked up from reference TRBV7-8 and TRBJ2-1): GAGVSQSPRYKVAKRGQDVALRCDPISGHVSLFWYQQALGQGPEFLTYFQNEAQLDKSGLPSDRFFAERPEGSVSTLKIQRTQQEDSAVYLCASRTSGVYNEQFFGPGTRLTVL.

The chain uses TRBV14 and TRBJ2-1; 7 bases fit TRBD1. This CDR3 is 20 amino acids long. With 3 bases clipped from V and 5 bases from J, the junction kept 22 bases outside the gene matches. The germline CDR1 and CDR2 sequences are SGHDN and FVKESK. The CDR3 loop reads CASSHPETGIGTEHHNEQFF. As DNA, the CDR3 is TGTGCCAGCAGCCACCCCGAGACAGGGATAGGGACGGAGCACCACAATGAGCAGTTCTTC.